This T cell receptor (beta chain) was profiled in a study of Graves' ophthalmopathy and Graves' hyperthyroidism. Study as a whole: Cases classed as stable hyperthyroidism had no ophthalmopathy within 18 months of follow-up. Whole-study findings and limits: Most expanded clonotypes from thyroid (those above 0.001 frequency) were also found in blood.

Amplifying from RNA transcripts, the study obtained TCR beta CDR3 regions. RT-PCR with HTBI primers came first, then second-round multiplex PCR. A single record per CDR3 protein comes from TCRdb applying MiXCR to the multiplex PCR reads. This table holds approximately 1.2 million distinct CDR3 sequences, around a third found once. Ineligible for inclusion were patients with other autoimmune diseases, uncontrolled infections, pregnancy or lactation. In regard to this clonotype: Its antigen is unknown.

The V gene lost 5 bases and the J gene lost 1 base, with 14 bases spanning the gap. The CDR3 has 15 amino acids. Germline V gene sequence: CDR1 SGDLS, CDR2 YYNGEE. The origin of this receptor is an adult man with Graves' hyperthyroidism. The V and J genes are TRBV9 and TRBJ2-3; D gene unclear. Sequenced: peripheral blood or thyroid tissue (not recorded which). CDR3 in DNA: TGTGCCAGCAGTCTCGGCGTTTACGGCACAGATACGCAGTATTTT. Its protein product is CASSLGVYGTDTQYF.